Shown below are 16 T cell receptor beta chains from a single sample sequenced in a study of cytomegalovirus exposure and HLA in healthy donors. In the PCR, 60 Vbeta and 13 Jbeta primers were used. TCRdb's table, derived via immunoSEQ multiplex PCR, lists solely in-frame clones and lacks some. The repertoire holds about 180,000 clones, 84% seen once, with 4.8% in the top ten. Sequencing input: PBMCs. Receptors originate from a girl aged 5-17 years in good health and CMV-seropositive.

The rearrangement links TRBV15 to TRBJ2-3; D is possibly TRBD1 (6 bases). Germline CDR1 LNHNV, CDR2 YYDKDF (reference sequence). The V end lost 6 bases, the J end lost 0 bases, and 13 bases lay between the germline ends. CDR3 length: 15 residues. CDR3 DNA sequence: TGTGCCACCAGTGACAGGACGCTTAGCACAGATACGCAGTATTTT. Protein product: CATSDRTLSTDTQYF.

This rearrangement joins TRBV5-4 to TRBJ2-3, with a tentative D call TRBD2 (6 bases). This CDR3 spans 15 amino acids. The ends were cut back, 7 bases at V and 4 bases at J, with 19 bases in the middle. CDR1 and CDR2 (germline): SGHNT, YYREEE (reference sequence). CDR3 DNA sequence: TGTGCCAGCCAGATTGCGGGACCTTTTCCAGATACGCAGTATTTT. It specifies CASQIAGPFPDTQYF.

This chain links TRBV9 with TRBJ1-4; 8 bases line up with TRBD1. The CDR3 extends over 15 amino acids. The V segment lost 0 bases and the J segment 8 bases; nucleotides outside the gene matches: 6. The germline CDR1 and CDR2 sequences are SGDLS and YYNGEE. CDR3 residues: CASSVEDREAEKLFF. The CDR3 DNA follows: TGTGCCAGCAGCGTAGAGGACAGGGAAGCCGAAAAACTGTTTTTT.

This sequence joins TRBV25-1 and TRBJ1-2, with a weak D call TRBD1 (5 bases). Germline assignment: CDR1 MGHDK and CDR2 SYGVNS. This CDR3 is built from 15 residues. V lost 6 bases and J 7 bases, leaving 21 bases between the germline ends. CDR3 nucleotides: TGTGCCAGCAGCCGGAGGGCGGACAATAAAGGTGGCTACACCTTC. This encodes CASSRRADNKGGYTF.

This chain connects TRBV11-2 to TRBJ2-2; the match to TRBD1 covers 8 bases. The CDR3 extends over 16 amino acids. The V gene's germline CDR1 is SGHAT and CDR2 FQNNGV. Losses at the gene ends were 4 bases for V and 2 bases for J; bases not matched to a gene: 6. The CDR3 reads CASSWGQAVNTGELFF. CDR3 coding DNA: TGTGCCAGCAGCTGGGGACAGGCGGTAAACACCGGGGAGCTGTTTTTT.

The chain recombines TRBV2 with TRBJ1-5; a possible D gene is TRBD1 (5 bases). The V end lost 2 bases, the J end lost 2 bases, and 7 bases lay between the germline ends. CDR3 size: 14 residues. The germline CDR1 and CDR2 sequences are SNHLY and FYNNEI. The CDR3 DNA reads as TGTGCCAGCAGTGAATCCAGGGGCAATCAGCCCCAGCATTTT. Protein sequence: CASSESRGNQPQHF.

This clone showed up just a few times. This chain uses TRBV4-2 with TRBJ2-7, with D possibly TRBD2 on 5 matching bases. V was clipped by 4 bases and J by 7 bases, with 17 bases between them. This CDR3 has 14 residues. The germline gives CDR1 LGHNA, CDR2 YNFKEQ. The CDR3 region is CASSPRTDLGEQYF. The CDR3 DNA follows: TGTGCCAGCAGCCCCCGGACTGACTTGGGGGAGCAGTACTTC.

The rearrangement uses TRBV7-8 and TRBJ1-3; D is possibly TRBD1 (6 bases). CDR1 and CDR2 from the germline V gene are SGHVS and FQNEAQ. Trimming stripped 2 bases from V and 7 bases from J, with 12 bases between. The CDR3 length is 14 residues. The CDR3 loop reads CASSLPGRGNTIYF. The CDR3 DNA reads as TGTGCCAGCAGCTTACCCGGCAGGGGCAACACCATATATTTT.

V usage is TRBV5-8 and J usage is TRBJ2-1; 10 bases line up with TRBD1. This CDR3 spans 14 amino acids. The ends lost 7 bases at V and 7 bases at J; junction bases unmatched: 8. Germline CDR1 and CDR2: SGHTS and YDEGEE. CDR3 nucleotides: TGTGCCAGCCTTGGACAGGGGGGGACAAATGAGCAGTTCTTC. It is translated as CASLGQGGTNEQFF. The full variable domain, its missing parts supplied by reference TRBV5-8 and TRBJ2-1, is EAGVTQSPTHLIKTRGQQATLRCSPISGHTSVYWYQQALGLGLQFLLWYDEGEERNRGNFPPRFSGRQFPNYSSELNVNALELEDSALYLCASLGQGGTNEQFFGPGTRLTVL.

This clone was counted a few times. V gene TRBV2 combines with J gene TRBJ1-1; weak D call: TRBD1 (5 bases). This CDR3 is built from 14 residues. The germline V and J ends were trimmed by 6 bases and 0 bases, with 11 bases remaining between them. Germline CDR1 reads SNHLY; CDR2 reads FYNNEI. The CDR3 is CASRSRALNTEAFF. The DNA of the CDR3 is TGTGCCAGCAGGAGCAGGGCTTTGAACACTGAAGCTTTCTTT.

The chain couples TRBV6-4 to TRBJ2-1; tentatively, D is TRBD2 (6 bases). CDR1 is MRHNA and CDR2 is SNTAGT in the germline V gene. V shed 5 bases and J shed 3 bases, with 8 bases lying between them. The CDR3 extends over 13 amino acids. This CDR3 is CASSKGLYNEQFF. CDR3 in DNA: TGTGCCAGCAGTAAGGGACTCTACAATGAGCAGTTCTTC.

This clone was observed a single time. The chain couples TRBV27 to TRBJ1-2, with D possibly matching TRBD1 (6 bases). The germline V gene has CDR1 MNHEY and CDR2 SMNVEV (reference sequence). The CDR3 sequence is 14 residues long. V dropped 5 bases and J dropped 3 bases, with 13 bases sitting between them. CDR3 in amino acids: CASSLTGRDYGYTF. The CDR3 DNA reads TGTGCCAGCAGTCTAACAGGGAGGGACTATGGCTACACCTTC.

The gene calls are TRBV18 and TRBJ1-3; D possibly corresponds to TRBD1 (5 bases). Trimming took off 5 bases at V and 5 bases at J, with 19 bases between the two ends. The CDR3 loop spans 16 amino acids. Per the germline V gene, CDR1 is KGHSH and CDR2 is LQKENI. CDR3 nucleotides: TGTGCCAGCTCATCCCACCAGGCGGGACCAAGAAACACCATATATTTT. This encodes CASSSHQAGPRNTIYF.

CDR3 bases: TGTGCCAGCAGCGCTCCTACGGGGGGAATGTCCTACAATGAGCAGTTCTTC. It codes for CASSAPTGGMSYNEQFF. The rearrangement uses TRBV9 and TRBJ2-1, with 7 bases matching TRBD2. This CDR3 contains 17 residues. The trim removed 3 bases at V and 1 base at J, leaving 10 bases unmatched. Germline V gene data show CDR1 as SGDLS and CDR2 as YYNGEE.

The CDR3 DNA reads as TGTGCCTGGGGAATCCGGGGGGATCAGCCCCAGCATTTT. Protein product: CAWGIRGDQPQHF. The rearrangement joins TRBV30 to TRBJ1-5; maybe TRBD1 (5 bases). This CDR3 spans 13 amino acids. Germline V gene data show CDR1 as GTSNPN and CDR2 as SVGIG (reference sequence). Trimming took 5 bases from V and 5 from J, leaving 13 bases between them.

The chain couples TRBV29-1 to TRBJ2-1, with TRBD2 identical over 9 bases. This CDR3 spans 15 amino acids. Germline loops: CDR1 SQVTM, CDR2 ANQGSEA. The ends lost 2 bases at V and 4 bases at J; junction bases unmatched: 6. CDR3 DNA: TGCAGCGTTGAAATAGCGGGGGTGGGGTACAATGAGCAGTTCTTC. This sequence encodes CSVEIAGVGYNEQFF.